These 14 T cell receptor beta chains came from one sample sequenced in a study of CD8+ T cells in alopecia areata. Treatment defined: oral pan-JAK inhibitor, 5-10 mg twice daily. Extracted from the samples, RNA was reverse transcribed into cDNA to serve as the sequencing template. Some clones are missing from TCRdb's copy, which holds only in-frame ones; the method was immunoSEQ multiplex PCR. The sample shows around 200,000 clones, roughly three fifths of them seen only once. This sample comprised CD8+ T cells sorted from blood, obtained at week 24, from a patient treated with tofacitinib. These receptors originate from a human donor with alopecia areata.

J is TRBJ2-7 and V is TRBV19; D is ambiguous. The CDR3 runs 12 residues. V was clipped by 2 bases and J by 5 bases, with 7 bases between them. CDR1 LNHDA and CDR2 SQIVND come from the germline V gene (reference sequence). The CDR3 DNA is TGTGCCAGTAGTATACCAGGCGACGAGCAGTACTTC. It specifies CASSIPGDEQYF. The full variable domain, in which reference TRBV19 and TRBJ2-7 provide the parts outside the CDR3, is DGGITQSPKYLFRKEGQNVTLSCEQNLNHDAMYWYRQDPGQGLRLIYYSQIVNDFQKGDIAEGYSVSREKKESFPLTVTSAQKNPTAFYLCASSIPGDEQYFGPGTRLTVT.

This clone was found a few times. The genes are TRBV7-2 and TRBJ2-1; TRBD2 matches 8 bases. The CDR3 covers 14 residues. Germline lookup yields CDR1 SGHTA and CDR2 FQGNSA. Trimming removed 3 bases from V and 5 bases from J; junction bases left unmatched: 3. CDR3 DNA sequence: TGTGCCAGCAGCTTGTTAGCGGGAAACAATGAGCAGTTCTTC. Its protein product is CASSLLAGNNEQFF.

This chain connects TRBV5-6 to TRBJ2-3; a weak D match, TRBD1 (5 bases). CDR3 size: 16 residues. Germline CDR1 is SGHDT and CDR2 is YYEEEE. The V and J ends lost 4 bases and 2 bases respectively, with 17 bases between them. In DNA form, the CDR3 reads TGTGCCAGCAGCCCAAAAAGGTCAGGGAACACAGATACGCAGTATTTT. Amino acid sequence: CASSPKRSGNTDTQYF.

V gene TRBV30 combines with J gene TRBJ2-1; D is ambiguous. Germline-derived CDR1 and CDR2 are GTSNPN and SVGIG (reference sequence). CDR3 length: 12 residues. The germline V and J ends were trimmed by 2 bases and 5 bases, with 7 bases remaining between them. The CDR3, as DNA: TGTGCCTGGAGTAGCCCGAACAATGAGCAGTTCTTC. This gives the protein CAWSSPNNEQFF. Full variable domain (remainder filled in from reference TRBV30 and TRBJ2-1): SQTIHQWPATLVQPVGSPLSLECTVEGTSNPNLYWYRQAAGRGLQLLFYSVGIGQISSEVPQNLSASRPQDRQFILSSKKLLLSDSGFYLCAWSSPNNEQFFGPGTRLTVL.

The CDR3 sequence is CASSQDLGRQLYNEQFF. Here the CDR3 DNA reads TGTGCCAGCAGCCAAGACCTAGGCAGGCAACTTTACAATGAGCAGTTCTTC. The chain links TRBV4-2 to TRBJ2-1; D is unresolved. Germline-derived CDR1 and CDR2 are LGHNA and YNFKEQ. This CDR3 comprises 17 residues. V shed 0 bases and J shed 4 bases, with 16 bases lying between them.

The V call is TRBV29-1, the J call TRBJ1-5; possible D gene TRBD1, 5 bases. CDR3 length: 12 amino acids. V lost 3 bases, J lost 11 bases, and 14 bases lay in between. Germline V gives CDR1 SQVTM, CDR2 ANQGSEA. CDR3 protein: CSVEGPLGAQHF. The CDR3 DNA is TGCAGCGTTGAGGGACCCCTGGGGGCCCAGCATTTT.

J is TRBJ1-4 and V is TRBV7-9; no firm D call. Germline V lookup: CDR1 SEHNR, CDR2 FQNEAQ (reference sequence). This CDR3 spans 16 amino acids. Trimming left V 2 bases short and J 5 bases short, with 15 bases between. In nucleotides, the CDR3 is TGTGCCAGCAGCTTACTGATGGGGAGGTCAAATGAAAAACTGTTTTTT. This gives the protein CASSLLMGRSNEKLFF.

This clone has more than one count but fewer than ten. V usage is TRBV29-1 and J usage is TRBJ1-2; D possibly corresponds to TRBD1 (6 bases). The germline V and J ends were trimmed by 4 bases and 0 bases, with 12 bases remaining between them. Germline V gene lookup returns CDR1 SQVTM and CDR2 ANQGSEA. This CDR3 contains 14 residues. CDR3 nucleotide sequence: TGCAGCGTTGGACGGGACATATCTAACTATGGCTACACCTTC. Its protein product is CSVGRDISNYGYTF.

The gene calls are TRBV5-6 and TRBJ1-1, with 7 bases matching TRBD1. The length of the CDR3 is 13 residues. Trimming removed 3 bases from V and 7 bases from J; junction bases left unmatched: 6. The germline gives CDR1 SGHDT, CDR2 YYEEEE. The CDR3 here is CASSSGGFGEAFF. In nucleotides, the CDR3 is TGTGCCAGCAGCTCAGGGGGGTTCGGTGAAGCTTTCTTT.

The V call is TRBV12-5, the J call TRBJ2-3; D call uncertain. CDR1 LGHNT and CDR2 FRNRAP come from the germline V gene. V dropped 1 base and J dropped 6 bases, with 5 bases sitting between them. This CDR3 spans 12 amino acids. The CDR3 sequence is CASGLGFDTQYF. The CDR3 coding sequence is TGTGCTAGTGGTTTGGGATTTGATACGCAGTATTTT.

CDR3 residues: CASCPTGRGSYNEQFF. CDR3 in DNA: TGTGCCTCCTGCCCGACGGGACGCGGCTCCTACAATGAGCAGTTCTTC. This chain links TRBV19 with TRBJ2-1; D possibly matches TRBD1 or TRBD2 (5 bases each). V lost 11 bases and J lost 0, with 20 bases in between. The germline V gene has CDR1 LNHDA and CDR2 SQIVND (reference sequence). The CDR3 is made up of 16 amino acids.

This chain uses TRBV5-1 with TRBJ2-2; 9 bases map to TRBD1. Per the germline V gene, CDR1 is SGHRS and CDR2 is YFSETQ. After removal of 3 bases from V and 3 bases from J, the junction contained 3 bases not matched to a gene. This CDR3 contains 15 residues. As DNA, the CDR3 is TGCGCCAGCAGCTGGGGACAGGGATACACCGGGGAGCTGTTTTTT. Translation gives CASSWGQGYTGELFF.

Here the CDR3 DNA reads TGTGCCTGGAGTCAAGGGGATGGGGTCGTCTACGAGCAGTACTTC. Its protein product is CAWSQGDGVVYEQYF. V gene TRBV30 combines with J gene TRBJ2-7; tentative D call: TRBD1 (5 bases). The CDR3 runs to 15 residues. Trimming removed 2 bases at V and 3 bases at J, with 17 bases between. Germline V gene lookup returns CDR1 GTSNPN and CDR2 SVGIG (reference sequence). Looking up the rest from reference TRBV30 and TRBJ2-7 gives the full variable domain: SQTIHQWPATLVQPVGSPLSLECTVEGTSNPNLYWYRQAAGRGLQLLFYSVGIGQISSEVPQNLSASRPQDRQFILSSKKLLLSDSGFYLCAWSQGDGVVYEQYFGPGTRLTVT.

Written as DNA, the CDR3 is TGTGCCAGCAGTTGGGGGTATAGCAATCAGCCCCAGCATTTT. This translates into CASSWGYSNQPQHF. V and J are TRBV27 and TRBJ1-5, with a possible D match to TRBD1 (5 bases). Germline V gene lookup returns CDR1 MNHEY and CDR2 SMNVEV (reference sequence). V dropped 4 bases and J dropped 0 bases, with 7 bases sitting between them. The CDR3 consists of 14 residues.